This TCR beta chain was profiled in a study of response to subunit inactivated influenza vaccine. Study-level points and caveats: With each seasonal influenza vaccination, the authors suggested, few new T cells are recruited.

As for this clonotype: Antigen: not known.

Each CDR3 protein is one row after TCRdb ran MiXCR on the RT-PCR reads. The top ten hold about an eighth of the sample, which has 500,000 to 650,000 distinct CDR3 sequences, roughly 8.2% seen once. The sample was PBMCs from blood, taken less than 30 months after vaccination. The TCR was taken from a man between 50 and 75 years old who received an inactivated influenza vaccine.

CDR3 coding DNA: TGTGCCATCAGTGACAAGCCGGGGGCGGAGGAGCAGTACTTC. Its translation is CAISDKPGAEEQYF. The chain links TRBV10-3 to TRBJ2-7, with D perhaps being TRBD1 or TRBD2 (6 bases each). This CDR3 contains 14 residues. The germline gives CDR1 ENHRY, CDR2 SYGVKD. Trimming cost V 3 bases and J 7 bases, with 16 bases left between them.